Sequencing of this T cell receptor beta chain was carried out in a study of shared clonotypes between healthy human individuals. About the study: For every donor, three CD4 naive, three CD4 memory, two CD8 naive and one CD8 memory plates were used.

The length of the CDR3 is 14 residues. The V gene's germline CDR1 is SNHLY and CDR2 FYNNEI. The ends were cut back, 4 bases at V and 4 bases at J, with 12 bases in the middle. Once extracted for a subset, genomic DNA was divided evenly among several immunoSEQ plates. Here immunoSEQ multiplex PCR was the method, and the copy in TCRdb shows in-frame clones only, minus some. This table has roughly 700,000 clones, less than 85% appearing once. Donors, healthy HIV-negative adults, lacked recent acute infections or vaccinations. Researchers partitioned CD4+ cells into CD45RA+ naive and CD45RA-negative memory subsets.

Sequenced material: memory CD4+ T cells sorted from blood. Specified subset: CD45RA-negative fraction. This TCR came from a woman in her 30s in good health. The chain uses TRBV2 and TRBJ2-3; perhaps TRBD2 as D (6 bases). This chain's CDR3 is CASSALSSADTQYF. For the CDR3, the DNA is TGTGCCAGCAGTGCATTGTCTAGCGCAGATACGCAGTATTTT.